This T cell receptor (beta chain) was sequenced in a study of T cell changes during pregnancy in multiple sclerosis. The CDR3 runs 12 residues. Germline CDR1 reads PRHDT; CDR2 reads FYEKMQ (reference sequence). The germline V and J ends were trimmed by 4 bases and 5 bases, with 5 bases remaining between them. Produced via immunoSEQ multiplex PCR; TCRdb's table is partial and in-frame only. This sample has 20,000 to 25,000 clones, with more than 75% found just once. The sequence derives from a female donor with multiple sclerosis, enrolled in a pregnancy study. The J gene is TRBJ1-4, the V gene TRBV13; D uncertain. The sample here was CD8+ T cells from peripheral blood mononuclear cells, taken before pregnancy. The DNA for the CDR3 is TGTGCCAGCAGCTCCCAGAATGAAAAACTGTTTTTT. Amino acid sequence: CASSSQNEKLFF.